These 29 T cell receptor beta chains share one sample of origin, sequenced in a study of blood T cell repertoires in COVID-19. The method was immunoSEQ multiplex PCR; TCRdb's version includes in-frame clones alone and lacks a portion of them. The data contain 50,000 to 65,000 clones, about nine tenths of them singletons. Source material: peripheral blood. These receptors came from a woman older than 75 with COVID-19, enrolled during active disease.

The chain recombines TRBV19 with TRBJ1-4; TRBD1 might be the D (5 bases). Germline loops: CDR1 LNHDA, CDR2 SQIVND (reference sequence). The CDR3 totals 14 residues. Trimming removed 7 bases from V and 4 bases from J, with 13 bases in between. The CDR3 DNA reads as TGTGCCAGTAAGGCCTCGACAGTTAATGAAAAACTGTTTTTT. This translates into CASKASTVNEKLFF.

The gene calls are TRBV9 and TRBJ2-2, with unresolved D. Trimming cost V 5 bases and J 0 bases, with 8 bases left between them. Germline CDR1 and CDR2: SGDLS and YYNGEE. This CDR3 has 14 residues. The CDR3 region has the DNA TGTGCCAGCAGACTAACAACGAACACCGGGGAGCTGTTTTTT. Amino acids: CASRLTTNTGELFF. Variable domain in full (rest from reference TRBV9 and TRBJ2-2): DSGVTQTPKHLITATGQRVTLRCSPRSGDLSVYWYQQSLDQGLQFLIQYYNGEERAKGNILERFSAQQFPDLHSELNLSSLELGDSALYFCASRLTTNTGELFFGEGSRLTVL.

The chain carries TRBV29-1 and TRBJ2-3, with TRBD1 identical over 7 bases. Germline V gene data show CDR1 as SQVTM and CDR2 as ANQGSEA. Unmatched junction bases numbered 4, after V lost 1 base and J lost 6 bases. The CDR3 has 13 residues. The CDR3 bases are TGCAGCGTTGAAGGGCACAGGGGTGATACGCAGTATTTT. It encodes CSVEGHRGDTQYF.

The chain has TRBV3-1 (or the pseudogene TRBV3-2) and TRBJ2-2, with a tentative D call TRBD2 (7 bases). The CDR3 totals 17 residues. From germline, CDR1 is LGHDT and CDR2 YNNKEL (reference sequence). Trimming removed 1 base from V and 6 bases from J, with 18 bases in between. As DNA, the CDR3 is TGTGCCAGCAGCCAAGTAGATGTGGGGGGGGCGCCCGGGGAGCTGTTTTTT. Residues: CASSQVDVGGAPGELFF.

The CDR3 DNA reads TGTGCCAGCAGCTTCGGCGGGGTCCAGACCGGGGAGCTGTTTTTT. Translation gives CASSFGGVQTGELFF. This sequence joins TRBV11-3 and TRBJ2-2; D is possibly TRBD2 (6 bases). From germline, CDR1 is SGHNT and CDR2 YENEEA. The CDR3 is 15 amino acids. V was cut by 3 bases and J by 5 bases, with 13 bases left in between. The whole variable domain, remainder taken from reference TRBV11-3 and TRBJ2-2, is EAGVVQSPRYKIIEKKQPVAFWCNPISGHNTLYWYLQNLGQGPELLIRYENEEAVDDSQLPKDRFSAERLKGVDSTLKIQPAELGDSAVYLCASSFGGVQTGELFFGEGSRLTVL.

The chain combines TRBV7-9 with TRBJ1-4, with D possibly TRBD1 on 6 matching bases. The length of the CDR3 is 14 residues. Trimming cost V 1 base and J 7 bases, with 10 bases left between them. The germline gives CDR1 SEHNR, CDR2 FQNEAQ (reference sequence). CDR3: CASSLGGRGEKLFF. CDR3 bases: TGTGCCAGCAGCTTAGGAGGCAGGGGTGAAAAACTGTTTTTT.

In this sample, this clone turned up once. The V and J genes are TRBV19 and TRBJ2-6; the D gene is possibly TRBD1 (5 bases). CDR3 length equals 17 residues. Germline CDR1 LNHDA, CDR2 SQIVND (reference sequence). V was trimmed by 4 bases and J by 2 bases, leaving 15 bases between them. The chain's CDR3 is CASSSRTRGAGANVLTF. CDR3 bases: TGTGCCAGTAGTAGTCGGACACGTGGCGCTGGGGCCAACGTCCTGACTTTC.

The chain joins TRBV7-2 to TRBJ2-1; 12 positions match TRBD2. V gave up 4 bases and J gave up 10 bases; unmatched junction bases: 8. Germline V gives CDR1 SGHTA, CDR2 FQGNSA. The CDR3 totals 15 residues. The CDR3 DNA sequence: TGTGCCAGCAGCTCGGCTAGCGGGGGGGCCGGAGAGCAGTTCTTC. Translated: CASSSASGGAGEQFF.

The chain links TRBV5-4 to TRBJ2-1; D is perhaps TRBD2 (7 bases). Germline values: CDR1 SGHNT, CDR2 YYREEE (reference sequence). The CDR3 is 14 amino acids. Trimming cost V 0 bases and J 5 bases, with 9 bases left between them. The CDR3 DNA is TGTGCCAGCAGCTTGGCGGGGGGCCACAATGAGCAGTTCTTC. Amino acid sequence: CASSLAGGHNEQFF.

This CDR3 reads CASSPGGHTGELFF. CDR3 coding DNA: TGTGCCAGCAGCCCCGGAGGGCACACCGGGGAGCTGTTTTTT. The J gene is TRBJ2-2, the V gene TRBV7-8; tentatively, D is TRBD2 (6 bases). The germline V gene has CDR1 SGHVS and CDR2 FQNEAQ. V was trimmed by 5 bases and J by 3 bases, leaving 10 bases between them. CDR3 length: 14 residues.

This clone was detected only once. V usage is TRBV4-2 and J usage is TRBJ2-7; D is undetermined. Germline V gene sequence: CDR1 LGHNA, CDR2 YNFKEQ. The CDR3 is made up of 14 amino acids. V was pared by 1 base and J by 6 bases, with 13 bases between. CDR3 protein: CASSQVTLETEQYF. The CDR3 nucleotides are TGTGCCAGCAGCCAAGTAACGCTAGAGACCGAGCAGTACTTC.

The chain recombines TRBV7-2 with TRBJ2-1, with D possibly matching TRBD2 (6 bases). V was trimmed by 0 bases and J by 7 bases, leaving 16 bases between them. CDR1 and CDR2 (germline): SGHTA, FQGNSA. The CDR3 loop spans 16 amino acids. CDR3 loop: CASSLAVSSSGNEQFF. The DNA of the CDR3 is TGTGCCAGCAGCTTAGCCGTCAGCTCGAGCGGGAATGAGCAGTTCTTC.

This chain connects TRBV7-8 to TRBJ2-1; 12 nucleotides agree with TRBD1. Looked up from germline, CDR1 is SGHVS and CDR2 is FQNEAQ. The length of the CDR3 is 19 residues. V dropped 2 bases and J dropped 0; count of bases not matched to a gene: 8. Here the CDR3 reads CASSLRGQGAISSYNEQFF. The CDR3 DNA reads as TGTGCCAGCAGCTTAAGGGGACAGGGGGCCATTAGCTCCTACAATGAGCAGTTCTTC.

V and J are TRBV29-1 and TRBJ2-1, with TRBD1 matching over 11 bases. The CDR3 extends over 15 amino acids. The V segment lost 3 bases and the J segment 6 bases; nucleotides outside the gene matches: 7. CDR1 and CDR2 from the germline V gene are SQVTM and ANQGSEA. The CDR3 here is CSVENWDRGSNEQFF. The CDR3 DNA reads TGCAGCGTTGAGAACTGGGACAGGGGGTCCAATGAGCAGTTCTTC.

The V call is TRBV2, the J call TRBJ2-7; the D is unclear. Germline assignment: CDR1 SNHLY and CDR2 FYNNEI. Trimming removed 7 bases at V and 5 bases at J, with 9 bases between. CDR3 size: 11 residues. The CDR3 region is CASKKYNEQYF. The CDR3 nucleotides read TGTGCCAGCAAAAAGTACAACGAGCAGTACTTC.

The chain has TRBV6-6 and TRBJ1-4; 9 positions match TRBD1. Germline V CDR1 and CDR2: MNHNY, SVGAGI (reference sequence). The ends lost 5 bases at V and 10 bases at J; junction bases unmatched: 8. The CDR3 contains 14 residues. DNA of the CDR3: TGTGCCAGCAGTATAGGGACAGGGTTCAGAAAACTGTTTTTT. Protein: CASSIGTGFRKLFF.

This rearrangement joins TRBV29-1 to TRBJ2-2, with 8 bases aligning to TRBD1. This CDR3 comprises 12 residues. Germline V gene lookup returns CDR1 SQVTM and CDR2 ANQGSEA. V lost 7 bases to trimming and J lost 6 bases; unmatched junction nucleotides: 4. CDR3 protein: CSGRQGSGELFF. CDR3 nucleotide sequence: TGCAGCGGGCGACAGGGGTCCGGGGAGCTGTTTTTT.

The rearrangement uses TRBV11-2 and TRBJ2-7; possible D gene TRBD2, 6 bases. The CDR3 runs to 14 residues. CDR1 is SGHAT, CDR2 FQNNGV, per germline. Trimming took off 2 bases at V and 3 bases at J, with 11 bases between the two ends. CDR3 nucleotides: TGTGCCAGCAGCTTACTCGGCGGGAACTACGAGCAGTACTTC. It translates to CASSLLGGNYEQYF.

This chain joins TRBV12-3 or TRBV12-4 and TRBJ1-1, with D unresolved. This CDR3 is built from 13 residues. Trimming took off 6 bases at V and 4 bases at J, with 12 bases between the two ends. The CDR3 spells CASSPRKSTEAFF. CDR3 DNA: TGTGCCAGCAGCCCCAGAAAAAGCACTGAAGCTTTCTTT.

The chain joins TRBV29-1 to TRBJ2-5, with 12 positions matching TRBD1. CDR3 size: 14 residues. Trimming removed 8 bases from V and 4 bases from J; junction bases left unmatched: 8. Germline lookup yields CDR1 SQVTM and CDR2 ANQGSEA. The CDR3 sequence is CSSSGTGGAETQYF. Here the CDR3 DNA reads TGCAGCTCTTCCGGGACAGGGGGCGCAGAGACCCAGTACTTC.

V and J are TRBV6-5 and TRBJ2-2; D is perhaps TRBD1 (6 bases). CDR1 MNHEY and CDR2 SVGAGI come from the germline V gene. This CDR3 has 14 amino acids. Trimming stripped 7 bases from V and 5 bases from J, with 14 bases between. The CDR3 bases are TGTGCCAGCATAGGACAGATAGGGACCGGGGAGCTGTTTTTT. Its protein is CASIGQIGTGELFF.

This clone was observed a single time. The V call is TRBV6-5, the J call TRBJ1-2; 9 bases are a match to TRBD1. With V trimmed by 7 bases and J by 8 bases, 11 bases remained unmatched. CDR3 size: 14 residues. The V gene's germline CDR1 is MNHEY and CDR2 SVGAGI. CDR3 amino acids: CASTSGTGPRGYTF. Written as DNA, the CDR3 is TGTGCCAGCACCTCCGGGACAGGGCCGAGGGGCTACACCTTC.

The V gene is TRBV7-8, the J gene TRBJ2-5; tentative D call: TRBD2 (6 bases). Germline V CDR1 and CDR2: SGHVS, FQNEAQ. The CDR3 loop spans 12 amino acids. Trimming took 5 bases from V and 9 from J, leaving 13 bases between them. The CDR3 region has the DNA TGTGCCAGCAGCCGGGACGGGACTGCCCAGTACTTC. As protein: CASSRDGTAQYF.

This clone has just one count. The chain links TRBV2 to TRBJ2-3; possibly TRBD2 for D (5 bases). This CDR3 is built from 15 residues. Per the germline V gene, CDR1 is SNHLY and CDR2 is FYNNEI. V dropped 6 bases and J dropped 3 bases, with 16 bases sitting between them. The CDR3 bases are TGTGCCAGCAGGGAGGCCTCCTTGGGGACAGATACGCAGTATTTT. This translates into CASREASLGTDTQYF. The whole variable domain, remainder taken from reference TRBV2 and TRBJ2-3, is EPEVTQTPSHQVTQMGQEVILRCVPISNHLYFYWYRQILGQKVEFLVSFYNNEISEKSEIFDDQFSVERPDGSNFTLKIRSTKLEDSAMYFCASREASLGTDTQYFGPGTRLTVL.

V usage is TRBV5-4 and J usage is TRBJ2-3, with TRBD2 identical over 8 bases. The germline gives CDR1 SGHNT, CDR2 YYREEE (reference sequence). Trimming at V came to 2 bases and at J to 6 bases, leaving 5 bases not matched to a gene. This CDR3 has 14 residues. The CDR3 loop is CASSFSVAGDTQYF. CDR3 DNA: TGTGCCAGCAGCTTTTCAGTAGCGGGGGATACGCAGTATTTT.

The chain recombines TRBV5-4 with TRBJ1-1; D possibly corresponds to TRBD1 (5 bases). Germline V lookup: CDR1 SGHNT, CDR2 YYREEE (reference sequence). This CDR3 contains 14 residues. V was shortened by 4 bases and J by 0 bases, with 10 bases between the two germline ends. CDR3 region: CASSGGGVNTEAFF. Written as DNA, the CDR3 is TGTGCCAGCAGCGGGGGAGGGGTGAACACTGAAGCTTTCTTT.

Concerning this clone: Other DNA sequences within the sample encode an identical CDR3. This chain connects TRBV6-5 to TRBJ2-3; tentative D call: TRBD2 (6 bases). V lost 2 bases and J lost 6, with 15 bases in between. CDR3 length: 15 amino acids. Germline V gene data show CDR1 as MNHEY and CDR2 as SVGAGI. This CDR3 is CASSYVIGGADTQYF. CDR3 DNA sequence: TGTGCCAGCAGTTACGTTATCGGGGGAGCGGATACGCAGTATTTT.

The V and J genes are TRBV7-9 and TRBJ2-5; TRBD2 aligns across 9 bases. Germline V CDR1 and CDR2: SEHNR, FQNEAQ (reference sequence). CDR3 size: 16 residues. The J segment lost 3 bases and the V segment lost 1 base, leaving 6 bases of the junction unmatched. CDR3 loop: CASSLGVRLAEETQYF. CDR3 DNA: TGTGCCAGCAGCTTAGGGGTCCGACTAGCGGAAGAGACCCAGTACTTC.

This clone was detected only once. J is TRBJ1-4 and V is TRBV5-5; D gene ambiguous. The V end lost 1 base, the J end lost 6 bases, and 13 bases lay between the germline ends. CDR3 length: 15 amino acids. Per the germline V gene, CDR1 is SGHKS and CDR2 is YYEKEE (reference sequence). CDR3: CASSLNPQADEKLFF. The CDR3, as DNA: TGTGCCAGCAGCTTGAATCCGCAGGCAGATGAAAAACTGTTTTTT.